The 18 T cell receptor beta chains below were found in one sample sequenced in a study of early T cells in non-severe SARS-CoV-2 infection (dated by TCRdb to the early 2020s). The library was generated by 5' RACE. Data came from a NextSeq 500. The raw public data were reprocessed by TCRdb itself: fastp quality trimming at Q25, MiXCR clonotype calling, in-frame beta chains only. Rows are unified per CDR3 protein, each entry keeping the most common DNA and genes. The sample data list about 110,000 distinct CDR3 sequences, and 11% of these were observed just once. Together, the top ten hold about 8% of the sample. Sequenced: whole blood. The receptors originated from an adult who was a healthcare worker with PCR-confirmed SARS-CoV-2 infection or an uninfected control (not recorded which).

This clonotype was observed many times. The rearrangement joins TRBV28 to TRBJ1-2, with a tentative D call TRBD1 (5 bases). CDR1 is MDHEN, CDR2 SYDVKM, per germline. This CDR3 contains 13 residues. V lost 7 bases, J lost 3 bases, and 12 bases lay in between. The DNA of the CDR3 is TGTGCCAGCACCCCGGGACCGGACTATGGCTACACCTTC. Its translation is CASTPGPDYGYTF.

This clonotype was counted a few times. In DNA, the CDR3 is TGCAGCGTTGTCGGGGACCAAGAGACCCAGTACTTC. The encoded protein is CSVVGDQETQYF. The chain couples TRBV29-1 to TRBJ2-5, with D maybe TRBD2 (5 bases). Germline CDR1 and CDR2: SQVTM and ANQGSEA. V was shortened by 4 bases and J by 0 bases, with 6 bases between the two germline ends. This CDR3 spans 12 amino acids.

This clonotype has ten or more counts. The CDR3 DNA reads as TGTGCCAGCAGCTTAGAGTCAGATCGTCTGGCTTTCTTT. Its translation is CASSLESDRLAFF. The chain combines TRBV7-2 with TRBJ1-1, with D unresolved. This CDR3 region has 13 residues. Trimming left V 1 base short and J 11 bases short, with 14 bases between. Germline V lookup: CDR1 SGHTA, CDR2 FQGNSA.

As for this clonotype: A single base separates this from a much larger clone, so it may be a read error. The V gene is TRBV6-2 or TRBV6-3, the J gene TRBJ2-2; D gene ambiguous. This CDR3 is built from 12 residues. Germline lookup yields CDR1 MNHEY and CDR2 SVGEGT. V lost 2 bases to trimming and J lost 3 bases, with 1 base between them. The DNA of the CDR3 is TGTGCCAGCAGTTACGACACCGGGGAGCTGTTTTTT. This gives the protein CASSYDTGELFF.

The chain carries TRBV20-1 and TRBJ1-6; D may be TRBD1 (6 bases). The ends were cut back, 3 bases at V and 18 bases at J, with 18 bases in the middle. Germline V gene data show CDR1 as DFQATT and CDR2 as SNEGSKA (reference sequence). This CDR3 has 12 amino acids. The CDR3 loop is CSARASLGAPHF. In DNA, the CDR3 is TGCAGTGCTAGGGCATCCCTGGGGGCCCCCCACTTT.

This clonotype was detected only a few times. The chain carries TRBV10-3 and TRBJ2-4; D not resolved. The CDR3 extends over 15 amino acids. Trimming left V 2 bases short and J 0 bases short, with 8 bases between. The germline V gene encodes CDR1 ENHRY and CDR2 SYGVKD. The CDR3 region has the DNA TGTGCCATCAGTGAGCCCGGAGTAGCCAAAAACATTCAGTACTTC. Amino acids: CAISEPGVAKNIQYF.

V usage is TRBV19 and J usage is TRBJ1-5; D not resolved. This CDR3 is 11 amino acids long. V was trimmed by 10 bases and J by 2 bases, leaving 6 bases between them. Germline V gene data show CDR1 as LNHDA and CDR2 as SQIVND (reference sequence). This CDR3 reads CATGRNQPQHF. Written as DNA, the CDR3 is TGTGCCACGGGTCGCAATCAGCCCCAGCATTTT.

V is TRBV11-1 and J is TRBJ2-7; TRBD2 matches at 7 bases. The J segment lost 2 bases and the V segment lost 5 bases, leaving 12 bases of the junction unmatched. The germline gives CDR1 SGHAT, CDR2 FQDESV (reference sequence). The CDR3 consists of 16 residues. The DNA for the CDR3 is TGTGCCAGCAGCCCTAGCGGACCAATGGATACCTACGAGCAGTACTTC. This sequence encodes CASSPSGPMDTYEQYF.

This chain links TRBV7-9 with TRBJ1-1; D remains ambiguous. Germline CDR1 reads SEHNR; CDR2 reads FQNEAQ (reference sequence). Deletions cut 11 bases from V and 3 bases from J, with 10 bases between. This CDR3 spans 11 amino acids. The CDR3 nucleotides read TGTGCCTACGAATCTGACACTGAAGCTTTCTTT. Its translation: CAYESDTEAFF.

This clonotype showed up many times. The gene calls are TRBV7-9 and TRBJ1-1; D is perhaps TRBD1 (5 bases). The V end lost 8 bases, the J end lost 8 bases, and 12 bases lay between the germline ends. Germline loops: CDR1 SEHNR, CDR2 FQNEAQ (reference sequence). The CDR3 has 11 residues. The CDR3 DNA reads TGTGCCAGCCTATCCGGGGCGGAAGCTTTCTTT. Translated: CASLSGAEAFF.

This clonotype turned up a few times. The rearrangement links TRBV12-3 or TRBV12-4 to TRBJ1-1; D remains unclear. The CDR3 is made up of 11 amino acids. Trimming stripped 8 bases from V and 1 base from J, with 5 bases between. As DNA, the CDR3 is TGTGCCAGCGTGCGGAACACTGAAGCTTTCTTT. Residues: CASVRNTEAFF.

This chain joins TRBV11-2 and TRBJ2-7; D is perhaps TRBD2 (6 bases). This CDR3 contains 16 residues. Germline lookup yields CDR1 SGHAT and CDR2 FQNNGV. Trimming removed 3 bases at V and 3 bases at J, with 18 bases between. The CDR3 bases are TGTGCCAGCAGCTTGGGGCCGCTGGAGGGGCACTACGAGCAGTACTTC. It codes for CASSLGPLEGHYEQYF.

This clonotype was observed a few times. The gene calls are TRBV6-6 and TRBJ2-5, with 7 bases aligning to TRBD1. CDR1 and CDR2 from the germline V gene are MNHNY and SVGAGI (reference sequence). This CDR3 has 16 amino acids. With V trimmed by 2 bases and J by 2 bases, 8 bases remained unmatched. The CDR3 loop reads CASSYARDREQETQYF. CDR3 sequence (DNA): TGTGCCAGCAGTTACGCCCGGGACAGAGAACAAGAGACCCAGTACTTC.

This clonotype was recorded many times. The chain employs TRBV5-1 and TRBJ2-1; D remains unclear. The CDR3 spans 15 residues. Between the trimmed V and J ends, which lost 2 bases and 0 bases, there was a span of 9 bases. The germline CDR1 and CDR2 sequences are SGHRS and YFSETQ. The CDR3 protein is CASSFNPNSYNEQFF. The CDR3 coding sequence is TGCGCCAGCAGCTTTAACCCGAACTCCTACAATGAGCAGTTCTTC. The entire variable domain, with the rest obtained from reference TRBV5-1 and TRBJ2-1, is as follows: KAGVTQTPRYLIKTRGQQVTLSCSPISGHRSVSWYQQTPGQGLQFLFEYFSETQRNKGNFPGRFSGRQFSNSRSEMNVSTLELGDSALYLCASSFNPNSYNEQFFGPGTRLTVL.

The CDR3 bases are TGTGCCACCAGCGGGGATGAAGAGACCCAGTACTTC. This sequence encodes CATSGDEETQYF. The chain combines TRBV24-1 with TRBJ2-5, with D maybe TRBD2 (5 bases). Germline-derived CDR1 and CDR2 are KGHDR and SFDVKD. The CDR3 is 12 residues long. Trimming pared 7 bases from V and 3 bases from J, leaving 8 bases between.

The rearrangement links TRBV6-5 to TRBJ2-5; 11 bases align to TRBD2. CDR1 and CDR2 (germline): MNHEY, SVGAGI. V shed 7 bases and J 3 bases; nucleotides not matched to a gene: 7. The CDR3 has 15 amino acids. The CDR3 sequence is CASIGGLAVEETQYF. CDR3 sequence (DNA): TGTGCCAGCATCGGGGGACTAGCGGTCGAAGAGACCCAGTACTTC.

This clonotype was recorded many times. V is TRBV28 and J is TRBJ1-5, with D unclear. Trimming removed 6 bases from V and 6 bases from J, with 6 bases in between. CDR3 length: 11 amino acids. Germline V CDR1 and CDR2: MDHEN, SYDVKM. CDR3 region: CASSYRQPQHF. The CDR3 DNA reads TGTGCCAGCAGCTACCGTCAGCCCCAGCATTTT.

The chain joins TRBV11-2 to TRBJ2-7; D could derive from TRBD1 or TRBD2 (6 bases each). This CDR3 has 12 amino acids. V dropped 1 base and J dropped 7 bases, with 8 bases sitting between them. Germline loops: CDR1 SGHAT, CDR2 FQNNGV. The chain's CDR3 is CASSLGGAEQYF. CDR3 nucleotides: TGTGCCAGCAGCTTAGGGGGGGCGGAGCAGTACTTC.